These T cell receptor beta chains were read from a single sample in a study of blood T cell repertoires in COVID-19. Some clones are missing from TCRdb's copy, which holds only in-frame ones; the method was immunoSEQ multiplex PCR. The repertoire includes fewer than 500,000 clones, around nine tenths of them detected once, and 4% to 5.5% sits in the top ten. Material: peripheral blood. These receptors originate from a woman in her twenties or thirties with acute or convalescent COVID-19. CDR3s include the opening cysteine and the closing phenylalanine or tryptophan. A D gene is named only where the DNA matches it firmly.

d_call	cdr3_length	v_call	j_call	cdr3_aa	cdr3_nt
TRBD2	15	TRBV4-1	TRBJ2-1	CASSLRLAGDNEQFF	TGCGCCAGCAGCCTCCGACTAGCGGGGGACAATGAGCAGTTCTTC
TRBD1	15	TRBV24-1	TRBJ2-2	CATSRDSRTGGELFF	TGTGCCACCAGTCGGGACAGCCGTACAGGCGGGGAGCTGTTTTTT
-	13	TRBV7-9	TRBJ2-2	CASSPQVRGELFF	TGTGCCAGCAGCCCGCAAGTGAGAGGGGAGCTGTTTTTT
TRBD1	15	TRBV7-2	TRBJ2-1	CASTLRRDSLGEQFF	TGTGCCAGCACCCTCCGAAGGGACAGCTTGGGTGAGCAGTTCTTC
-	13	TRBV6-1	TRBJ2-4	CASSEEGGDIQYF	TGTGCCAGCAGTGAAGAAGGGGGAGACATTCAGTACTTC
-	14	TRBV11-2	TRBJ1-1	CASSLEGRVTEAFF	TGTGCCAGCAGCTTAGAGGGCAGGGTTACTGAAGCTTTCTTT
TRBD1	16	TRBV5-4	TRBJ2-1	CASSSDRGAPYNEQFF	TGTGCCAGCAGCTCCGACAGGGGGGCCCCCTACAATGAGCAGTTCTTC
-	13	TRBV30	TRBJ2-7	CAWSEQASYEQYF	TGTGCCTGGAGTGAACAGGCCTCCTACGAGCAGTACTTC
-	17	TRBV19	TRBJ2-2	CASNRPPRRGEAGELFF	TGTGCCAGTAACCGGCCCCCCCGCCGGGGTGAGGCCGGGGAGCTGTTTTTT
TRBD2	17	TRBV14	TRBJ2-7	CASSRIGGGAVPYEQYF	TGTGCCAGCAGCCGAATAGGCGGGGGGGCCGTTCCCTACGAGCAGTACTTC
-	16	TRBV28	TRBJ1-2	CASGEGGAPRYYGYTF	TGTGCCAGCGGCGAAGGAGGAGCTCCCCGGTACTATGGCTACACCTTC
TRBD1	16	TRBV28	TRBJ2-5	CASSPSGQGTQETQYF	TGTGCCAGCAGTCCTTCGGGACAGGGGACCCAAGAGACCCAGTACTTC
-	12	TRBV30	TRBJ2-2	CAWDRYTGELFF	TGTGCCTGGGACAGATACACCGGGGAGCTGTTTTTT
-	14	TRBV5-1	TRBJ1-3	CASREFGDVDTIYF	TGCGCCAGCAGGGAGTTCGGCGACGTGGACACCATATATTTT